The 21 T cell receptor beta chains listed next were all sequenced from one sample in a study of cytomegalovirus exposure and HLA in healthy donors. The PCR ran on 60 Vbeta and 13 Jbeta primers. Profiling relied on immunoSEQ multiplex PCR, and the TCRdb table lists in-frame clones only, not all of them. The sample data list about 46,000 clones. The sequencing sample was made of PBMCs. These TCRs come from a woman aged 40 to 49 in good health and CMV-seronegative.

The rearrangement uses TRBV9 and TRBJ2-7, with TRBD1 matching over 7 bases. The CDR3 length is 14 residues. Germline CDR1 reads SGDLS; CDR2 reads YYNGEE. Trimming removed 6 bases from V and 0 bases from J; junction bases left unmatched: 6. The DNA of the CDR3 is TGTGCCAGCACGCTGGGACAGAACTCCTACGAGCAGTACTTC. Protein product: CASTLGQNSYEQYF.

This clone shows up as medium-sized (0.01 to 0.1%) by frequency. The V call is TRBV5-4, the J call TRBJ2-1; TRBD2 aligns across 9 bases. The CDR3 runs 16 residues. CDR1 is SGHNT and CDR2 is YYREEE in the germline V gene (reference sequence). Trimming took 4 bases from V and 5 from J; bases not matched to a gene: 10. This CDR3 is CASSPGGAGGHNEQFF. The CDR3 nucleotides are TGTGCCAGCAGCCCCGGGGGCGCGGGAGGGCACAATGAGCAGTTCTTC.

The chain has TRBV9 and TRBJ2-1; D may be TRBD2 (6 bases). Trimming left V 0 bases short and J 7 bases short, with 14 bases between. Germline V gene lookup returns CDR1 SGDLS and CDR2 YYNGEE. The CDR3 sequence is 15 residues long. The CDR3 nucleotides are TGTGCCAGCAGCGTAGCCGGGAGTGGGCCGAATGAGCAGTTCTTC. The encoded protein is CASSVAGSGPNEQFF. Full variable domain (remainder filled in from reference TRBV9 and TRBJ2-1): DSGVTQTPKHLITATGQRVTLRCSPRSGDLSVYWYQQSLDQGLQFLIQYYNGEERAKGNILERFSAQQFPDLHSELNLSSLELGDSALYFCASSVAGSGPNEQFFGPGTRLTVL.

This chain joins TRBV28 and TRBJ2-3; 10 nucleotides line up with TRBD2. The CDR3 spans 14 residues. CDR1 MDHEN and CDR2 SYDVKM come from the germline V gene. V lost 5 bases and J lost 4; bases outside the gene matches: 3. As DNA, the CDR3 is TGTGCCAGCAGTAGCGGGAGGGGAGCAGATACGCAGTATTTT. This codes for CASSSGRGADTQYF.

V is TRBV6-1 and J is TRBJ1-3; D uncertain. V lost 4 bases to trimming and J lost 0 bases, with 13 bases between them. Germline V gene data show CDR1 as MNHNS and CDR2 as SASEGT. CDR3 length: 16 amino acids. The CDR3 protein is CASSGGRRISGNTIYF. The CDR3, as DNA: TGTGCCAGCAGTGGAGGGCGACGGATCTCTGGAAACACCATATATTTT.

The chain uses TRBV9 and TRBJ1-1; D remains ambiguous. CDR1 SGDLS and CDR2 YYNGEE come from the germline V gene. This CDR3 region has 13 residues. V gave up 0 bases and J gave up 0 bases, with 3 bases separating them. In DNA form, the CDR3 reads TGTGCCAGCAGCGTAGCTGTGAACACTGAAGCTTTCTTT. This gives the protein CASSVAVNTEAFF.

The chain joins TRBV7-9 to TRBJ1-1, with D unresolved. This CDR3 is built from 13 residues. CDR1 is SEHNR and CDR2 is FQNEAQ in the germline V gene (reference sequence). Trimming shortened V by 10 bases and J by 1 base, and 13 bases separated the two germline ends. This chain's CDR3 is CATSRERNTEAFF. CDR3 nucleotides: TGTGCCACCAGTCGGGAGAGGAACACTGAAGCTTTCTTT. Full variable domain (outside the CDR3, taken from reference TRBV7-9 and TRBJ1-1): DTGVSQNPRHKITKRGQNVTFRCDPISEHNRLYWYRQTLGQGPEFLTYFQNEAQLEKSRLLSDRFSAERPKGSFSTLEIQRTEQGDSAMYLCATSRERNTEAFFGQGTRLTVV.

This rearrangement joins TRBV4-1 to TRBJ1-2, with D maybe TRBD1 (5 bases). With 0 bases removed from V and 4 bases from J, the gap between germline ends came to 12 bases. Germline V gene data show CDR1 as MGHRA and CDR2 as YSYEKL. This CDR3 comprises 15 residues. The CDR3 region is CASSQDTGSAYGYTF. The CDR3 nucleotides read TGCGCCAGCAGCCAAGATACAGGTTCAGCCTATGGCTACACCTTC.

The chain couples TRBV7-2 to TRBJ1-1; D uncertain. Germline V gene sequence: CDR1 SGHTA, CDR2 FQGNSA. This CDR3 region has 13 residues. V lost 3 bases and J 11 bases, leaving 16 bases between the germline ends. The CDR3 here is CASSFSSTPRAFF. The CDR3, as DNA: TGTGCCAGCAGCTTCTCGAGTACCCCTCGGGCTTTCTTT.

The rearrangement links TRBV12-5 to TRBJ1-2; D is ambiguous. The CDR3 covers 13 residues. The V gene lost 1 base and the J gene lost 4 bases, with 7 bases spanning the gap. The V gene's germline CDR1 is LGHNT and CDR2 FRNRAP. CDR3 in amino acids: CASGLDIPYGYTF. CDR3 DNA sequence: TGTGCTAGTGGTTTGGACATCCCCTATGGCTACACCTTC.

V gene TRBV5-4 combines with J gene TRBJ2-7, with 7 nucleotides matching TRBD1. CDR3 size: 15 residues. CDR1 is SGHNT, CDR2 YYREEE, per germline (reference sequence). The trim removed 0 bases at V and 3 bases at J, leaving 6 bases unmatched. The CDR3: CASSLGGQKIYEQYF. CDR3 DNA sequence: TGTGCCAGCAGCTTGGGGGGACAGAAGATCTACGAGCAGTACTTC.

The chain is built from TRBV7-9 and TRBJ2-7, with TRBD2 matching over 10 bases. The CDR3 has 14 amino acids. J gave up 2 bases and V 6 bases, and 4 bases lay outside the gene matches. Germline CDR1 SEHNR, CDR2 FQNEAQ (reference sequence). CDR3 nucleotide sequence: TGTGCCAGCAGACCTAGCGGGAGCGCCTACGAGCAGTACTTC. Translated: CASRPSGSAYEQYF. Using reference TRBV7-9 and TRBJ2-7 for the parts outside the CDR3, the full variable domain is DTGVSQNPRHKITKRGQNVTFRCDPISEHNRLYWYRQTLGQGPEFLTYFQNEAQLEKSRLLSDRFSAERPKGSFSTLEIQRTEQGDSAMYLCASRPSGSAYEQYFGPGTRLTVT.

J is TRBJ2-1 and V is TRBV18; 9 bases match TRBD2. The CDR3 is 15 amino acids. The germline V gene has CDR1 KGHSH and CDR2 LQKENI. V gave up 5 bases and J gave up 2 bases; unmatched junction bases: 4. CDR3 bases: TGTGCCAGCTCAAAAGAGCGGGAGGCCTACAATGAGCAGTTCTTC. Its protein product is CASSKEREAYNEQFF.

V and J are TRBV11-2 and TRBJ2-3; TRBD2 agrees at 8 bases. Germline CDR1 SGHAT, CDR2 FQNNGV. The CDR3 extends over 16 amino acids. Trimming at V came to 5 bases and at J to 3 bases, leaving 10 bases not matched to a gene. The CDR3 DNA sequence: TGTGCCAGCAGCCCACGGGGGACTAGGGGGACAGATACGCAGTATTTT. It translates to CASSPRGTRGTDTQYF.

The genes are TRBV2 and TRBJ1-5; perhaps TRBD1 as D (5 bases). This CDR3 region has 16 residues. V lost 6 bases and J lost 0, with 15 bases in between. Germline values: CDR1 SNHLY, CDR2 FYNNEI. CDR3 sequence: CASRGGASNSNQPQHF. The CDR3 coding sequence is TGTGCCAGCAGGGGTGGGGCCAGTAATAGCAATCAGCCCCAGCATTTT.

The rearrangement joins TRBV2 to TRBJ1-2; D possibly corresponds to TRBD1 (6 bases). CDR3 length: 20 residues. V shed 8 bases and J shed 3 bases, with 34 bases lying between them. The germline V gene encodes CDR1 SNHLY and CDR2 FYNNEI. The CDR3 here is CASARTSHRERGGTDYGYTF. CDR3 DNA: TGTGCCAGCGCCCGGACTTCCCACCGAGAGAGGGGGGGTACGGACTATGGCTACACCTTC.

This chain joins TRBV18 and TRBJ2-1, with TRBD2 matching 8 bases. The ends lost 6 bases at V and 4 bases at J; junction bases unmatched: 8. The CDR3 is 15 residues long. Germline V gene data show CDR1 as KGHSH and CDR2 as LQKENI. The CDR3, as DNA: TGTGCCAGCTCCATAAGCGGGAGTGAATACAATGAGCAGTTCTTC. Amino acid sequence: CASSISGSEYNEQFF.

The chain links TRBV4-3 to TRBJ2-5, with 9 bases lining up with TRBD2. J lost 5 bases, V lost 0 bases, and 4 bases had no gene match. The CDR3 contains 15 residues. In germline, CDR1 is LGHNA, CDR2 YSLEER. This CDR3 reads CASSQDVAGGETQYF. The DNA of the CDR3 is TGCGCCAGCAGCCAAGATGTGGCGGGAGGGGAGACCCAGTACTTC.

The chain combines TRBV5-1 with TRBJ1-4; D call uncertain. V lost 1 base and J 7 bases, leaving 11 bases between the germline ends. This CDR3 comprises 14 residues. Germline assignment: CDR1 SGHRS and CDR2 YFSETQ. The DNA for the CDR3 is TGCGCCAGCAGCTTGAGTATGGCGGGTGAAAAACTGTTTTTT. Its protein product is CASSLSMAGEKLFF.

The chain recombines TRBV28 with TRBJ2-7; a weak D match, TRBD1 (8 bases). Per the germline V gene, CDR1 is MDHEN and CDR2 is SYDVKM. The CDR3 consists of 14 residues. V was shortened by 5 bases and J by 6 bases, with 17 bases between the two germline ends. This CDR3 reads CASSPRTGRGEQYF. DNA for the CDR3: TGTGCCAGCAGTCCTCGGACAGGGAGGGGCGAGCAGTACTTC.

The chain couples TRBV9 to TRBJ2-3; 12 bases fit TRBD1. Germline-derived CDR1 and CDR2 are SGDLS and YYNGEE. This CDR3 is 16 amino acids long. J lost 5 bases, V lost 4 bases, and 8 bases had no gene match. CDR3 DNA sequence: TGTGCCAGCAGCACCGGGACAGGGGGCTCTGGAGATACGCAGTATTTT. This translates into CASSTGTGGSGDTQYF.